This T cell receptor beta chain was captured in a study of blood T cell repertoires in COVID-19. The table came from immunoSEQ multiplex PCR; TCRdb's copy has only in-frame clones and leaves some out. The data show about 140,000 clones, about 86% seen once. This clone was detected once. The clonotype comes from an older woman with active or convalescent COVID-19. The sample comprised peripheral blood.

CDR3 sequence: CSVSGDGNQPQHF. In DNA form, the CDR3 reads TGCAGCGTTTCGGGAGATGGGAATCAGCCCCAGCATTTT. The chain employs TRBV29-1 and TRBJ1-5; D not resolved. CDR1 SQVTM and CDR2 ANQGSEA come from the germline V gene. This CDR3 is 13 amino acids long. The V end was cut by 5 bases, the J end by 4 bases, with 12 bases between. Full variable domain (outside the CDR3, taken from reference TRBV29-1 and TRBJ1-5): SAVISQKPSRDICQRGTSLTIQCQVDSQVTMMFWYRQQPGQSLTLIATANQGSEATYESGFVIDKFPISRPNLTFSTLTVSNMSPEDSSIYLCSVSGDGNQPQHFGDGTRLSIL.